The T cell receptor beta chain described here comes from a study of control samples from healthy donors and cancer patients. Germline V lookup: CDR1 SQVTM, CDR2 ANQGSEA. The CDR3 runs 13 residues. The V end lost 4 bases, the J end lost 3 bases, and 10 bases lay between the germline ends. The method was immunoSEQ multiplex PCR; TCRdb's version includes in-frame clones alone and lacks a portion of them. Of approximately 90,000 clones detected, 88% appear once; the ten largest clones hold approximately 15%. J is TRBJ1-5 and V is TRBV29-1, with D possibly matching TRBD1 (5 bases). This receptor was identified in a woman in her seventies in good health. The sequenced material came from blood. As DNA, the CDR3 is TGCAGCGTTGTCATCAGGGACAATCAGCCCCAGCATTTT. Amino acids: CSVVIRDNQPQHF. The full variable domain, with the rest looked up from reference TRBV29-1 and TRBJ1-5, is SAVISQKPSRDICQRGTSLTIQCQVDSQVTMMFWYRQQPGQSLTLIATANQGSEATYESGFVIDKFPISRPNLTFSTLTVSNMSPEDSSIYLCSVVIRDNQPQHFGDGTRLSIL.